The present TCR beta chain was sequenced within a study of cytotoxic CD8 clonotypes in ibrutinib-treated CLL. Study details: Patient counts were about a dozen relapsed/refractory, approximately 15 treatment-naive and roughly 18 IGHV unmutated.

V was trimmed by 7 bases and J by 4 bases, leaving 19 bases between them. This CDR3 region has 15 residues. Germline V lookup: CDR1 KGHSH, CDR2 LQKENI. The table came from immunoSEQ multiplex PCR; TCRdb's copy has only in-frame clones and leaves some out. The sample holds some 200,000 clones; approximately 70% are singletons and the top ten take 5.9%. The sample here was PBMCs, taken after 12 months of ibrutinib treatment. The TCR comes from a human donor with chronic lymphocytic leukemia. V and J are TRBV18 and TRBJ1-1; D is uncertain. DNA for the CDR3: TGTGCCAGCTTAAGAACTGGAGGAAGTGGCACTGAAGCTTTCTTT. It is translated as CASLRTGGSGTEAFF.